A single sample is the source of the 6 T cell receptor beta chains below, sequenced in a study of T cells after yellow fever vaccination. One entry per CDR3 protein, called by TCRdb with MiXCR from the 5' RACE reads. The sample holds about 170,000 distinct CDR3 sequences, 6.2% seen once. Specimen: CD4+ T cells sorted from PBMCs, collected on the day of the first yellow fever vaccination. Source of these receptors: a man between 18 and 29 years old who received the YFV17D yellow fever vaccine.

The V call is TRBV10-3, the J call TRBJ1-1; D not resolved. This CDR3 comprises 15 residues. V lost 3 bases and J 1 base, leaving 12 bases between the germline ends. The V gene's germline CDR1 is ENHRY and CDR2 SYGVKD. In DNA form, the CDR3 reads TGTGCCATCAGTGATTTTGTTCGGAGGAACACTGAAGCTTTCTTT. Translation gives CAISDFVRRNTEAFF.

This clonotype has a handful of counts. The chain carries TRBV4-3 and TRBJ1-4; a weak D match, TRBD1 (6 bases). The CDR3 sequence is 15 residues long. The V end was cut by 1 base, the J end by 5 bases, with 11 bases between. CDR1 LGHNA and CDR2 YSLEER come from the germline V gene. As DNA, the CDR3 is TGCGCCAGCAGCCAAGGAAGGGGGGCGAATGAAAAACTGTTTTTT. Protein: CASSQGRGANEKLFF.

This chain links TRBV6-1 with TRBJ2-2; D might be TRBD2 (6 bases). The CDR3 has 14 amino acids. V lost 8 bases and J lost 0, with 10 bases in between. Germline V gives CDR1 MNHNS, CDR2 SASEGT. CDR3 coding DNA: TGTGCCAGCGGGGGGAGATCGAACACCGGGGAGCTGTTTTTT. Translated: CASGGRSNTGELFF.

Only a few counts were recorded for this clonotype. The chain uses TRBV20-1 and TRBJ2-3; D is tentatively TRBD1 or TRBD2 (5 bases each). Trimming left V 6 bases short and J 1 base short, with 17 bases between. The CDR3 runs to 15 residues. Germline V CDR1 and CDR2: DFQATT, SNEGSKA (reference sequence). DNA of the CDR3: TGCAGTGCCAGACTTGCCGGGGCGGGCACAGATACGCAGTATTTT. Residues: CSARLAGAGTDTQYF.

This clonotype was found a few times. The chain joins TRBV20-1 to TRBJ1-4; TRBD1 aligns across 7 bases. This CDR3 is built from 14 residues. V dropped 3 bases and J dropped 6; count of bases not matched to a gene: 7. Germline CDR1 reads DFQATT; CDR2 reads SNEGSKA (reference sequence). CDR3 sequence (DNA): TGCAGTGCTAGCAAGGCGCAGGGGGATGAAAAACTGTTTTTT. Translated: CSASKAQGDEKLFF.

This clonotype was seen many times. The CDR3 nucleotides read TGCAGTGCTAGAGATCCGGGGCCCAAAGCCCACAATGAGCAGTTCTTC. Translated, it gives CSARDPGPKAHNEQFF. V is TRBV20-1 and J is TRBJ2-1; D could derive from TRBD1 or TRBD2 (5 bases each). This CDR3 has 16 amino acids. Germline V gene data show CDR1 as DFQATT and CDR2 as SNEGSKA (reference sequence). V lost 0 bases, J lost 5 bases, and 17 bases lay in between.